The sequence of this TCR beta chain was determined in a study of T-cell reconstitution after alpha-beta-depleted transplantation in children. This clonotype was counted only a few times. Using unique molecular identifiers, the investigators prepared the TCRbeta library. TCRdb reprocessed the PCR reads via MiXCR and lists one record per CDR3 protein. The sample yields around 410,000 distinct CDR3 sequences, approximately 10% seen once. This CDR3 has 17 amino acids. With 1 base clipped from V and 5 bases from J, the junction kept 12 bases outside the gene matches. Germline V gives CDR1 SGHRS, CDR2 YFSETQ.

This TCR was sampled from a human donor who donated a stem cell graft to a child with acute myeloid leukemia. Material: PBMCs from the stem cell graft donor, obtained from the stem cell graft. The chain recombines TRBV5-1 with TRBJ2-1, with 7 positions matching TRBD2. CDR3 in amino acids: CASSLYLRASGNNEQFF. DNA for the CDR3: TGCGCCAGCAGCTTGTATCTCAGGGCTAGCGGAAACAATGAGCAGTTCTTC.